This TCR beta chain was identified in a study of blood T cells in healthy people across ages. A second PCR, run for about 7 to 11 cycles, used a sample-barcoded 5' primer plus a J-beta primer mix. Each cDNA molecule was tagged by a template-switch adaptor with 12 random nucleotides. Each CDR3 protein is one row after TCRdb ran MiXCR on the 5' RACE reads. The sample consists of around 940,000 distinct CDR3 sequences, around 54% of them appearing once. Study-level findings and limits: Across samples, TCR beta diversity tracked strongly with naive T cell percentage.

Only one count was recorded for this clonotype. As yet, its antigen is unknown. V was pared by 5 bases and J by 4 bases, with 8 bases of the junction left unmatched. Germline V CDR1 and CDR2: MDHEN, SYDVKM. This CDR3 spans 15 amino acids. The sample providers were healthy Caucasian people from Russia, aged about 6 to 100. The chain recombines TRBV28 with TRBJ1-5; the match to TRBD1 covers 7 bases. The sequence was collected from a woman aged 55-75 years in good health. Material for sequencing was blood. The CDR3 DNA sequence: TGTGCCAGCAGTCTCCCGACAGGGTCGAATCAGCCCCAGCATTTT. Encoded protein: CASSLPTGSNQPQHF.